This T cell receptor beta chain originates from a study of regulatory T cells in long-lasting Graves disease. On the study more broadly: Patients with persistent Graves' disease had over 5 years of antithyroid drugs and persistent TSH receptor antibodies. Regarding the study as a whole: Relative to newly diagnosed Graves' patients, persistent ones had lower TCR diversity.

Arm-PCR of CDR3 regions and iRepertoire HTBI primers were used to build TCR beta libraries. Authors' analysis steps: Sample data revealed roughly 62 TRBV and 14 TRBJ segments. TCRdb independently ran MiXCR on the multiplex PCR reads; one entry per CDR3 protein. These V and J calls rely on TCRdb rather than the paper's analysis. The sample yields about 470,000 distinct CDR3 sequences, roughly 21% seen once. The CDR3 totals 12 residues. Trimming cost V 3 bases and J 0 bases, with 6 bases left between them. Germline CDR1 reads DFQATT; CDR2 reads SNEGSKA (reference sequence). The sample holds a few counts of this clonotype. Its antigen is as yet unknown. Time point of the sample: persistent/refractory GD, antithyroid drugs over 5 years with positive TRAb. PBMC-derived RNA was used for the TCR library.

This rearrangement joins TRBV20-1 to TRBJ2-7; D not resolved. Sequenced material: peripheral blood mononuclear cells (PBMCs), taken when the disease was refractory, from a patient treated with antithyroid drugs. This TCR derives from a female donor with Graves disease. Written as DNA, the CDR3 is TGCAGTGCTAGCAGCAGCTCCTACGAGCAGTACTTC. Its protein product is CSASSSSYEQYF.